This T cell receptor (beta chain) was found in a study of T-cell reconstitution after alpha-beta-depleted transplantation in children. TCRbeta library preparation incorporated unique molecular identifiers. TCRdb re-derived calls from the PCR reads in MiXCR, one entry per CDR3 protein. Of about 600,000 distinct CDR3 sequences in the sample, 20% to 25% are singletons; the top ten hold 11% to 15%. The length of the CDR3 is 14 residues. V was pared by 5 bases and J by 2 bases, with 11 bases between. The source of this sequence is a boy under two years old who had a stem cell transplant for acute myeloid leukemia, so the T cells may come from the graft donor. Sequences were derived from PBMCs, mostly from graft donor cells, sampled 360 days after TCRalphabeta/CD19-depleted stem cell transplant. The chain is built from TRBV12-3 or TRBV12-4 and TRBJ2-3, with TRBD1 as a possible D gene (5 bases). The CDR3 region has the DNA TGTGCCAGCAGTCTCGACAGCGACACAGATACGCAGTATTTT. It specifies CASSLDSDTDTQYF.